This is a list of T cell receptor beta chains from one sample in a study of T-cell reconstitution after alpha-beta-depleted transplantation in children. TCRdb redid the calling of the PCR reads with MiXCR, one entry per CDR3 protein. Among approximately 240,000 distinct CDR3 sequences, over 9.5% were seen once, and the ten largest hold 5% to 6%. Here the sequenced sample was PBMCs from the stem cell graft donor, taken from the stem cell graft. These receptors all stem from a human donor who donated a stem cell graft to a child with SCID. CDR3s include the opening cysteine and the closing phenylalanine or tryptophan. The D gene is left open where the match is weak. The size entry is marked missing in some rows and otherwise reads once, few, many or a size class.

j_call clone_size v_call d_call cdr3_aa cdr3_nt
TRBJ2-1 many TRBV7-3 - CASSSTALNEQFF TGTGCCAGCAGCTCCACAGCCCTCAATGAGCAGTTCTTC
TRBJ2-2 many TRBV3-1 - CASSQGRPNTGELFF TGTGCCAGCAGCCAAGGACGGCCGAACACCGGGGAGCTGTTTTTT
TRBJ2-2 - TRBV5-1 - CASSDTLVGSGELFF TGCGCCAGCAGCGATACCTTAGTGGGCTCCGGGGAGCTGTTTTTT
TRBJ1-1 many TRBV5-1 TRBD1 CASSKDRVTEAFF TGCGCCAGCAGTAAGGACAGGGTCACTGAAGCTTTCTTT
TRBJ1-6 many TRBV18 - CASSPGDYNSPLHF TGTGCCAGCTCACCGGGGGACTATAATTCACCCCTCCACTTT
TRBJ2-1 many TRBV3-1 TRBD1 CASRQMSPGQGVYEQFF TGTGCCAGCAGACAAATGTCACCGGGACAGGGTGTCTATGAGCAGTTCTTC
TRBJ2-5 many TRBV5-1 - CASSPSFGDQETQYF TGCGCCAGCAGCCCCTCTTTCGGAGACCAAGAGACCCAGTACTTC
TRBJ2-6 few TRBV5-1 - CASMPTGRKYSGANVLTF TGCGCCAGCATGCCGACAGGGAGGAAATACTCTGGGGCCAACGTCCTGACTTTC
TRBJ2-1 - TRBV3-1 - CASSSTARSSYNEQFF TGTGCCAGCAGCAGTACGGCAAGGAGCTCCTACAATGAGCAGTTCTTC
TRBJ1-5 many TRBV5-1 - CASSPGDSNRPQHF TGCGCCAGCAGCCCGGGAGATAGCAATCGGCCCCAGCATTTT
TRBJ2-5 many TRBV20-1 - CSARVSRGFQETQYF TGCAGTGCTAGAGTTAGTCGGGGGTTCCAAGAGACCCAGTACTTC
TRBJ2-1 many TRBV24-1 - CATSDSRGSYNEQFF TGTGCCACCAGTGATTCCAGGGGTTCCTACAATGAGCAGTTCTTC
TRBJ2-5 many TRBV20-1 TRBD2 CSATGTSFQETQYF TGCAGTGCCACCGGGACTAGCTTCCAAGAGACCCAGTACTTC
TRBJ1-2 many TRBV19 - CASSPDGRGYTF TGTGCCAGTAGCCCCGACGGGCGAGGCTACACCTTC
TRBJ2-1 many TRBV12-3/TRBV12-4 - CASSPSGGFYNEQFF TGTGCCAGCAGTCCTTCCGGGGGCTTCTACAATGAGCAGTTCTTC
TRBJ2-7 many TRBV20-1 - CSARRAQISSYEQYF TGCAGTGCAAGGCGAGCGCAGATCAGCTCCTACGAGCAGTACTTC
TRBJ2-1 many TRBV9 TRBD1 CASSGQGASYNEQFF TGTGCCAGCAGTGGACAGGGGGCCTCCTACAATGAGCAGTTCTTC